Presented here are 26 T cell receptor beta chains from one specimen sequenced in a study of cytomegalovirus exposure and HLA in healthy donors. The PCR employed 60 Vbeta primers together with 13 Jbeta primers. Libraries were prepared by immunoSEQ multiplex PCR; TCRdb keeps only in-frame clonotypes and omits some of them. The sample table includes roughly 120,000 clones. The sample was PBMCs. Receptor source: a man aged 40-49 years in good health and CMV-seronegative.

This chain joins TRBV19 and TRBJ1-5; D is undetermined. Germline V gene sequence: CDR1 LNHDA, CDR2 SQIVND (reference sequence). Between the trimmed V and J ends, which lost 8 bases and 4 bases, there was a span of 12 bases. The CDR3 has 13 residues. The CDR3 reads CASVGQLNQPQHF. The CDR3 bases are TGTGCCAGTGTTGGGCAGCTTAATCAGCCCCAGCATTTT.

This chain connects TRBV9 to TRBJ2-1; the D gene is possibly TRBD2 (5 bases). This CDR3 has 13 amino acids. Trimming stripped 2 bases from V and 6 bases from J, with 9 bases between. Germline V gives CDR1 SGDLS, CDR2 YYNGEE. The CDR3 sequence: CASSVLGSNEQFF. CDR3 in DNA: TGTGCCAGCAGCGTGTTAGGGAGCAATGAGCAGTTCTTC. Based on the CDR3 plus reference TRBV9 and TRBJ2-1, the full variable domain is DSGVTQTPKHLITATGQRVTLRCSPRSGDLSVYWYQQSLDQGLQFLIQYYNGEERAKGNILERFSAQQFPDLHSELNLSSLELGDSALYFCASSVLGSNEQFFGPGTRLTVL.

The CDR3 nucleotides are TGTGCCAGCAGTCCTCAGGCTCTGCCTAATGAAAAACTGTTTTTT. This encodes CASSPQALPNEKLFF. The rearrangement links TRBV7-2 to TRBJ1-4; no definite D call. Between the trimmed V and J ends, which lost 6 bases and 3 bases, there was a span of 14 bases. The CDR3 sequence is 15 residues long. Per germline, CDR1 SGHTA and CDR2 FQGNSA.

The rearrangement joins TRBV7-2 to TRBJ2-7, with D tentatively TRBD1 (5 bases). CDR3 size: 14 residues. The V and J ends lost 0 bases and 1 base respectively, with 7 bases between them. CDR1 is SGHTA and CDR2 is FQGNSA in the germline V gene. The CDR3 region is CASSLAGPSYEQYF. CDR3 coding DNA: TGTGCCAGCAGCTTAGCGGGGCCTTCCTACGAGCAGTACTTC.

DNA of the CDR3: TGTGCCAGCAAAGTAGCGGGAGGGCCAAGAACAGATACGCAGTATTTT. This gives the protein CASKVAGGPRTDTQYF. This chain joins TRBV5-4 and TRBJ2-3, with 11 bases matching TRBD2. The germline gives CDR1 SGHNT, CDR2 YYREEE (reference sequence). The V and J ends lost 6 bases and 3 bases, in that order; junction bases with no gene match: 9. The CDR3 is made up of 16 amino acids.

Concerning this clone itself: At the DNA level, this CDR3 is encoded by other sequences in the same sample as well. The J gene is TRBJ2-7, the V gene TRBV5-1; 11 bases match TRBD1. The germline V gene has CDR1 SGHRS and CDR2 YFSETQ. The CDR3 extends over 18 amino acids. V dropped 5 bases and J dropped 3; count of bases not matched to a gene: 16. CDR3 protein: CASRPDRGRPAGSYEQYF. Written as DNA, the CDR3 is TGCGCCAGCAGACCGGACAGGGGGCGGCCAGCAGGAAGCTACGAGCAGTACTTC.

This chain links TRBV7-9 with TRBJ2-1, with 12 nucleotides matching TRBD2. Per the germline V gene, CDR1 is SEHNR and CDR2 is FQNEAQ (reference sequence). The junction had 11 bases not matched to a gene; V was cut back by 5 bases and J by 9 bases. The CDR3 extends over 16 amino acids. The CDR3 DNA sequence: TGTGCCAGCAGCCCCTCCTTGACTAGCGGGAGTGTTGAGCAGTTCTTC. This encodes CASSPSLTSGSVEQFF.

The chain links TRBV11-2 to TRBJ2-7; a weak D match, TRBD1 (6 bases). The CDR3 loop spans 14 amino acids. With 0 bases removed from V and 5 bases from J, the gap between germline ends came to 11 bases. Germline V CDR1 and CDR2: SGHAT, FQNNGV. CDR3 bases: TGTGCCAGCAGCTTAGACAGGGGAGCACACGAGCAGTACTTC. As protein: CASSLDRGAHEQYF.

V usage is TRBV5-4 and J usage is TRBJ2-7; 11 bases line up with TRBD2. This CDR3 comprises 14 residues. Trimming took 4 bases from V and 0 from J; bases not matched to a gene: 0. CDR1 is SGHNT and CDR2 is YYREEE in the germline V gene (reference sequence). The chain's CDR3 is CASSTSGSSYEQYF. CDR3 sequence (DNA): TGTGCCAGCAGCACTAGCGGGAGCTCCTACGAGCAGTACTTC.

The rearrangement joins TRBV28 to TRBJ2-1; 10 bases fit TRBD1. V shed 6 bases, J shed 7 bases, and the junction held 3 bases outside the gene matches. The CDR3 spans 13 residues. CDR1 and CDR2 from the germline V gene are MDHEN and SYDVKM. The CDR3 region is CASRGQGMNEQFF. The CDR3 DNA follows: TGTGCCAGCAGGGGACAGGGGATGAATGAGCAGTTCTTC. The variable domain in full, with the rest retrieved from reference TRBV28 and TRBJ2-1, is DVKVTQSSRYLVKRTGEKVFLECVQDMDHENMFWYRQDPGLGLRLIYFSYDVKMKEKGDIPEGYSVSREKKERFSLILESASTNQTSMYLCASRGQGMNEQFFGPGTRLTVL.

V usage is TRBV27 and J usage is TRBJ2-3, with D perhaps matching TRBD2 (6 bases). The germline V gene has CDR1 MNHEY and CDR2 SMNVEV (reference sequence). The length of the CDR3 is 14 residues. Trimming left V 6 bases short and J 3 bases short, with 13 bases between. CDR3 bases: TGTGCCAGCAGCACAAGGGCGGGGACAGATACGCAGTATTTT. Translating gives CASSTRAGTDTQYF.

The chain uses TRBV11-3 and TRBJ2-5; 7 positions agree with TRBD1. This CDR3 has 15 amino acids. The V and J ends lost 1 base and 4 bases, in that order; junction bases with no gene match: 6. Germline CDR1 SGHNT, CDR2 YENEEA. The CDR3 sequence is CASSLGETGIETQYF. The CDR3 nucleotides are TGTGCCAGCAGCTTAGGCGAGACAGGGATAGAGACCCAGTACTTC. The full variable domain, rest sourced from reference TRBV11-3 and TRBJ2-5, is EAGVVQSPRYKIIEKKQPVAFWCNPISGHNTLYWYLQNLGQGPELLIRYENEEAVDDSQLPKDRFSAERLKGVDSTLKIQPAELGDSAVYLCASSLGETGIETQYFGPGTRLLVL.

The rearrangement uses TRBV27 and TRBJ2-2; 10 positions agree with TRBD1. This CDR3 region has 14 residues. Per the germline V gene, CDR1 is MNHEY and CDR2 is SMNVEV (reference sequence). V shed 7 bases, J shed 6 bases, and the junction held 5 bases outside the gene matches. Here the CDR3 reads CASNGQGVAGELFF. The CDR3 nucleotides are TGTGCCAGCAATGGACAGGGGGTCGCCGGGGAGCTGTTTTTT.

CDR3 DNA: TGCGCCAGCAGCTTGGGAGGGGACAGGGGGCTCCGCACCTTC. It yields the protein CASSLGGDRGLRTF. V usage is TRBV5-1 and J usage is TRBJ1-2; TRBD1 matches 12 bases. The germline V gene encodes CDR1 SGHRS and CDR2 YFSETQ. This CDR3 comprises 14 residues. Trimming cost V 0 bases and J 13 bases; bases outside gene matches: 7.

This sequence joins TRBV30 and TRBJ1-3, with 7 bases fitting TRBD1. The CDR3 is 15 amino acids. V was clipped by 4 bases and J by 0 bases; unmatched bases: 6. Per the germline V gene, CDR1 is GTSNPN and CDR2 is SVGIG (reference sequence). CDR3 loop: CAWIKDRVSGNTIYF. The CDR3 region has the DNA TGTGCCTGGATTAAAGACAGGGTCTCTGGAAACACCATATATTTT.

The chain couples TRBV9 to TRBJ1-2, with D unresolved. Germline loops: CDR1 SGDLS, CDR2 YYNGEE. V gave up 0 bases and J gave up 8 bases, with 8 bases separating them. The CDR3 runs 12 residues. The CDR3 reads CASSVGARGYTF. Here the CDR3 DNA reads TGTGCCAGCAGCGTAGGGGCGCGAGGCTACACCTTC.

The V gene is TRBV7-2, the J gene TRBJ1-5, with TRBD1 identical over 10 bases. This CDR3 region has 16 residues. V shed 1 base, J shed 9 bases, and the junction held 9 bases outside the gene matches. Germline CDR1 reads SGHTA; CDR2 reads FQGNSA. CDR3 nucleotide sequence: TGTGCCAGCAGCTTAGGAGGGACAGGGGACGGGGGGCCCCAGCATTTT. Translating gives CASSLGGTGDGGPQHF.

This chain connects TRBV7-9 to TRBJ1-4, with D unclear. V gave up 2 bases and J gave up 5 bases, with 9 bases separating them. From germline, CDR1 is SEHNR and CDR2 FQNEAQ (reference sequence). The CDR3 runs to 14 residues. The CDR3 region is CASSLLRSNEKLFF. CDR3 DNA sequence: TGTGCCAGCAGCTTACTCAGGTCGAATGAAAAACTGTTTTTT.

This rearrangement joins TRBV19 to TRBJ2-7, with TRBD2 matching over 14 bases. Germline V gene sequence: CDR1 LNHDA, CDR2 SQIVND (reference sequence). The CDR3 has 14 residues. Germline trimming cut 6 bases from V and 7 bases from J; bases unmatched to any gene: 5. CDR3 sequence (DNA): TGTGCCAGTAGGGGACTAGCGGGAGCGGAAGAGCAGTACTTC. Protein: CASRGLAGAEEQYF.

This chain uses TRBV30 with TRBJ1-2; TRBD1 is a possible D gene (6 bases). Germline values: CDR1 GTSNPN, CDR2 SVGIG (reference sequence). Trimming shortened V by 0 bases and J by 4 bases, and 9 bases separated the two germline ends. This CDR3 spans 13 amino acids. This CDR3 reads CAWSVTGSYGYTF. The CDR3, as DNA: TGTGCCTGGAGTGTAACAGGGAGCTATGGCTACACCTTC.

This chain links TRBV11-2 with TRBJ2-1, with a possible D match to TRBD1 (6 bases). CDR1 is SGHAT and CDR2 is FQNNGV in the germline V gene. Trimming left V 1 base short and J 0 bases short, with 13 bases between. This CDR3 contains 17 residues. The CDR3 region is CASSLGAGASSYNEQFF. The CDR3 DNA reads TGTGCCAGCAGCTTAGGCGCAGGGGCGAGCTCCTACAATGAGCAGTTCTTC.

This chain uses TRBV7-3 with TRBJ2-5; 7 bases agree with TRBD2. CDR3 length equals 14 residues. Germline loops: CDR1 SGHTA, CDR2 FQGTGA. V trimming: 5 bases; J trimming: 5 bases; junction bases outside the gene matches: 8. CDR3 amino acids: CASSKLARSETQYF. CDR3 nucleotide sequence: TGTGCCAGCAGCAAACTAGCGAGGAGCGAGACCCAGTACTTC. The whole variable domain, filled in from reference TRBV7-3 and TRBJ2-5, reads GAGVSQTPSNKVTEKGKYVELRCDPISGHTALYWYRQSLGQGPEFLIYFQGTGAADDSGLPNDRFFAVRPEGSVSTLKIQRTERGDSAVYLCASSKLARSETQYFGPGTRLLVL.

This chain uses TRBV30 with TRBJ1-1; D is ambiguous. The CDR3 loop spans 13 amino acids. Trimming stripped 0 bases from V and 3 bases from J, with 8 bases between. Germline loops: CDR1 GTSNPN, CDR2 SVGIG (reference sequence). This CDR3 reads CAWSVRGDTEAFF. DNA for the CDR3: TGTGCCTGGAGTGTACGCGGGGACACTGAAGCTTTCTTT.

The chain links TRBV28 to TRBJ2-6; 8 nucleotides match TRBD2. The CDR3 consists of 16 residues. Germline lookup yields CDR1 MDHEN and CDR2 SYDVKM. V dropped 6 bases and J dropped 2; count of bases not matched to a gene: 6. This chain's CDR3 is CASSRTGGAGANVLTF. In DNA, the CDR3 is TGTGCCAGCAGCCGCACGGGGGGGGCTGGGGCCAACGTCCTGACTTTC.

The chain has TRBV5-6 and TRBJ2-5, with 8 bases aligning to TRBD1. J was trimmed by 3 bases and V by 0 bases; bases with no gene match: 1. CDR3 length equals 14 residues. Germline-derived CDR1 and CDR2 are SGHDT and YYEEEE. For the CDR3, the DNA is TGTGCCAGCAGCTTGGGACAGGGGAAAGAGACCCAGTACTTC. Translated: CASSLGQGKETQYF.

This chain joins TRBV7-9 and TRBJ2-7, with unresolved D. The germline V and J ends were trimmed by 5 bases and 2 bases, with 10 bases remaining between them. The germline V gene has CDR1 SEHNR and CDR2 FQNEAQ (reference sequence). The CDR3 covers 13 residues. The CDR3 nucleotides are TGTGCCAGCAGCGAAACCACTACCTACGAGCAGTACTTC. Amino acids: CASSETTTYEQYF.